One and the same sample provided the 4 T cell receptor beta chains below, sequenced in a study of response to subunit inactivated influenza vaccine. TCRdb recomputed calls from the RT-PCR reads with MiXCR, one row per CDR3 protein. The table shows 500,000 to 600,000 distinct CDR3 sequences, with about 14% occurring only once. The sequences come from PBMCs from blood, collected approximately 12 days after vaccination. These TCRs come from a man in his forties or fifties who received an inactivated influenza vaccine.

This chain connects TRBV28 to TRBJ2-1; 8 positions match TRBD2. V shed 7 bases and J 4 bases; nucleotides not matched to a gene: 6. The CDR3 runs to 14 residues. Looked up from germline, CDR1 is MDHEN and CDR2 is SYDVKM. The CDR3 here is CASNSGGGYNEQFF. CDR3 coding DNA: TGTGCCAGCAATTCCGGGGGGGGATACAATGAGCAGTTCTTC.

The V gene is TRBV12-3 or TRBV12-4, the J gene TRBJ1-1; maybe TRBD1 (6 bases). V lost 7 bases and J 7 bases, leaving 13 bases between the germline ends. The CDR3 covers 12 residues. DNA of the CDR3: TGTGCCAGCAAACTAACAGGGAGTGAAGCTTTCTTT. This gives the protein CASKLTGSEAFF.

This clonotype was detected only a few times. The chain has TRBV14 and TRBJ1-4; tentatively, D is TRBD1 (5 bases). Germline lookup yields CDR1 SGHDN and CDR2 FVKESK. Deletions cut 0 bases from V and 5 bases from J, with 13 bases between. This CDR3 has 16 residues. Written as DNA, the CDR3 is TGTGCCAGCAGCCAAGATTGGGGACGGACCAATGAAAAACTGTTTTTT. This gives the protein CASSQDWGRTNEKLFF.

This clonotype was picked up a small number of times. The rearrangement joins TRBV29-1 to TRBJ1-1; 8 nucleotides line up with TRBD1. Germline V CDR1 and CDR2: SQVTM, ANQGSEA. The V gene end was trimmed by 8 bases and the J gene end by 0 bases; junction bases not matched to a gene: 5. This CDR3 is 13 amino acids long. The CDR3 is CSSPGGLNTEAFF. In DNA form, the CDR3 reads TGCAGCTCCCCAGGGGGCCTGAACACTGAAGCTTTCTTT.